This entry features one T cell receptor beta chain sequence. Its antigen remains unknown. This sample was included in a study of cytomegalovirus exposure and HLA in healthy donors. Whole-study findings and limits: A few of the chains that were CMV-associated were confirmed in vitro to be specific for CMV antigens. The majority of TCR sequences were rare, yet some public TCRs appeared in many donors. The listing of 150 to 200 TCR beta chains classed them as cytomegalovirus-associated.

Measured with immunoSEQ multiplex PCR; TCRdb has only the in-frame clones, and not every one. This sample has about 220,000 clones, with roughly 89% found just once. V was shortened by 4 bases and J by 7 bases, with 9 bases between the two germline ends. Germline V gene sequence: CDR1 SGDLS, CDR2 YYNGEE. The CDR3 spans 12 residues. This sequence originates from a man in his late teens or twenties in good health and CMV-seronegative. The sample was PBMCs. The V and J genes are TRBV9 and TRBJ1-5; D call uncertain. CDR3 protein: CASSPLIQPQHF. CDR3 nucleotide sequence: TGTGCCAGCAGCCCCCTTATCCAGCCCCAGCATTTT.